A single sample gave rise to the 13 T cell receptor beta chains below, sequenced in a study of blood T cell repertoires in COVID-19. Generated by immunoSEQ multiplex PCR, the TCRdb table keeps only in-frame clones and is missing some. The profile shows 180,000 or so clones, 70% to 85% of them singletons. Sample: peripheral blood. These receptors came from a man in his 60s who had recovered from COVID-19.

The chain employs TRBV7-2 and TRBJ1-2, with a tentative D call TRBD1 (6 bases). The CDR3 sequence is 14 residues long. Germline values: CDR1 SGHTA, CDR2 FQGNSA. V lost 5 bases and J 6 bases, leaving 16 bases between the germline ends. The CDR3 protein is CASSLATGLNGYTF. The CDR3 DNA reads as TGTGCCAGCAGCCTGGCTACAGGGTTAAATGGCTACACCTTC.

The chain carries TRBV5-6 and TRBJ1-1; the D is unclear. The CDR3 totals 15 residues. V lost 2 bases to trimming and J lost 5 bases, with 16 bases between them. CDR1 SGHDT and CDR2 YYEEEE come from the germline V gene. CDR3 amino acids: CASSFPGPGRTEAFF. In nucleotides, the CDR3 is TGTGCCAGCAGCTTCCCCGGGCCCGGGAGGACTGAAGCTTTCTTT.

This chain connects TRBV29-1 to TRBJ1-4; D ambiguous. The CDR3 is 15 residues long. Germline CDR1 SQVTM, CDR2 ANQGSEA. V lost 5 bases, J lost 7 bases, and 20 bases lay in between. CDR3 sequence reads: CSVSPEGGSREKLFF. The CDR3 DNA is TGCAGCGTTTCCCCCGAAGGCGGCAGCCGTGAAAAACTGTTTTTT.

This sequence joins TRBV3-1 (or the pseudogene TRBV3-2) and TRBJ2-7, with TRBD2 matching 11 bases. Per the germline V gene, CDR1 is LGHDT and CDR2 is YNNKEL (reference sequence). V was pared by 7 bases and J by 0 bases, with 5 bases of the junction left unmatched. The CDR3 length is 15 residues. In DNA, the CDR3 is TGTGCCAGCACCTTTGGGACTAGCGGCTCCTACGAGCAGTACTTC. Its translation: CASTFGTSGSYEQYF.

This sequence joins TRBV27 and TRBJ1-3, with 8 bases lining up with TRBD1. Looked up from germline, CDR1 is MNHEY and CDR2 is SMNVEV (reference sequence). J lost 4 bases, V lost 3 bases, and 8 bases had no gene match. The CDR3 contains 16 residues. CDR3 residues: CASSLAGQGTGNTIYF. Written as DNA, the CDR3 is TGTGCCAGCAGTTTGGCCGGACAGGGTACAGGAAACACCATATATTTT.

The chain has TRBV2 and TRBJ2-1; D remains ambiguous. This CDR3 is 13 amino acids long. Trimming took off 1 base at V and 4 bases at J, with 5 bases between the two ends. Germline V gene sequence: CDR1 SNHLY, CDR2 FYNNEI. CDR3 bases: TGTGCCAGCAGTGAAGTTCTTTACAATGAGCAGTTCTTC. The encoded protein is CASSEVLYNEQFF.

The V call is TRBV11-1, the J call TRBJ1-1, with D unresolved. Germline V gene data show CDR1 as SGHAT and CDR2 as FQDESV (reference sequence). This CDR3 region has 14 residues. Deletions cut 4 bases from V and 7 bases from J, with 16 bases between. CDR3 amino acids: CASSSYGVRSEAFF. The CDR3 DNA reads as TGTGCCAGCAGCTCCTACGGGGTGAGGAGTGAAGCTTTCTTT.

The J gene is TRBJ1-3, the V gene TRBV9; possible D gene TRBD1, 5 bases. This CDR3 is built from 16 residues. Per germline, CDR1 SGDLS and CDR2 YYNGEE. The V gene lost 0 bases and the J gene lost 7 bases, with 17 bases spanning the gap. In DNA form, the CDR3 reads TGTGCCAGCAGCGTAGACTGGAGGGGCGCCAGGAACACCATATATTTT. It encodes CASSVDWRGARNTIYF.

Here the CDR3 DNA reads TGTGCCAGCAGTGAGAACTTGGACACTGAAGCTTTCTTT. Encoded protein: CASSENLDTEAFF. V and J are TRBV2 and TRBJ1-1; D is undetermined. This CDR3 is built from 13 residues. Trimming took 3 bases from V and 3 from J, leaving 8 bases between them. Germline V gene data show CDR1 as SNHLY and CDR2 as FYNNEI.

CDR3 loop: CASSLYQGTGNTIYF. The DNA of the CDR3 is TGTGCCAGCAGCTTATACCAGGGGACAGGAAACACCATATATTTT. The chain uses TRBV7-2 and TRBJ1-3; D may be TRBD1 (6 bases). The CDR3 runs 15 residues. Germline CDR1 reads SGHTA; CDR2 reads FQGNSA. Trimming removed 2 bases from V and 4 bases from J, with 12 bases in between.

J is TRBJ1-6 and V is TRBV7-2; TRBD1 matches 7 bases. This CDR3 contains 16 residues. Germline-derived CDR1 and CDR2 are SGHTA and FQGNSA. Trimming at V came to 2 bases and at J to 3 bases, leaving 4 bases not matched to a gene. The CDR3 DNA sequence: TGTGCCAGCAGCTTACGGACAGGCCGCTATAATTCACCCCTCCACTTT. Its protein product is CASSLRTGRYNSPLHF.

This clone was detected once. CDR3 nucleotides: TGCGCCAGCAGCTATACCGGGACAGGGCGTCAAGAGACCCAGTACTTC. Its protein is CASSYTGTGRQETQYF. The chain uses TRBV5-1 and TRBJ2-5; TRBD1 agrees at 9 bases. V lost 3 bases to trimming and J lost 2 bases; unmatched junction nucleotides: 8. The CDR3 is 16 amino acids. CDR1 is SGHRS, CDR2 YFSETQ, per germline.

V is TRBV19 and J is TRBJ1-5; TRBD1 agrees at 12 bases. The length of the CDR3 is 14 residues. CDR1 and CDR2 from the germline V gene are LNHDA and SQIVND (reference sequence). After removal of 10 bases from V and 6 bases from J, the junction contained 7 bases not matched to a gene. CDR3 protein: CATSGTGGFQPQHF. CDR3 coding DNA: TGTGCCACGTCCGGGACAGGGGGCTTTCAGCCCCAGCATTTT.